The clone carrying this TCR beta chain has just one count. This sample is drawn from a study of T cell changes during pregnancy in multiple sclerosis. The table came from immunoSEQ multiplex PCR; TCRdb's copy has only in-frame clones and leaves some out. The sample consists of roughly 80,000 clones, roughly nine tenths of them appearing once. This CDR3 has 15 amino acids. Sequencing was performed on peripheral blood, taken before pregnancy. The rearrangement joins TRBV21-1 to TRBJ2-4; TRBD2, as called in the table, went unchecked against the DNA. TRBV21-1 is tagged as a pseudogene. The source is a female donor with multiple sclerosis, enrolled in a pregnancy study. As DNA, the CDR3 is TGTGCCAGCAGCAAAGAAAAAGCGGTAAGCCACATTCAGTACTTC. Translation: CASSKEKAVSHIQYF.